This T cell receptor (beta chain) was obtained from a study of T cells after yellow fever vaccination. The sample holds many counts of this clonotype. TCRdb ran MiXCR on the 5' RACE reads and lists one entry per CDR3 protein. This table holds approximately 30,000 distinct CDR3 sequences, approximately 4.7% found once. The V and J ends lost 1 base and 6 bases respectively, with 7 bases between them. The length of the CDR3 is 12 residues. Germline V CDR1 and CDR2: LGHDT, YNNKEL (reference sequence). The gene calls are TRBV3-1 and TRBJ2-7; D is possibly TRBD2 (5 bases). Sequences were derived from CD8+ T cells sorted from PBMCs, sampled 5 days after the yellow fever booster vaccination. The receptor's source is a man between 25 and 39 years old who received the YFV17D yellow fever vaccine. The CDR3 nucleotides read TGTGCCAGCAGCCAAGTAGCGTTCGAGCAGTACTTC. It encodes CASSQVAFEQYF.